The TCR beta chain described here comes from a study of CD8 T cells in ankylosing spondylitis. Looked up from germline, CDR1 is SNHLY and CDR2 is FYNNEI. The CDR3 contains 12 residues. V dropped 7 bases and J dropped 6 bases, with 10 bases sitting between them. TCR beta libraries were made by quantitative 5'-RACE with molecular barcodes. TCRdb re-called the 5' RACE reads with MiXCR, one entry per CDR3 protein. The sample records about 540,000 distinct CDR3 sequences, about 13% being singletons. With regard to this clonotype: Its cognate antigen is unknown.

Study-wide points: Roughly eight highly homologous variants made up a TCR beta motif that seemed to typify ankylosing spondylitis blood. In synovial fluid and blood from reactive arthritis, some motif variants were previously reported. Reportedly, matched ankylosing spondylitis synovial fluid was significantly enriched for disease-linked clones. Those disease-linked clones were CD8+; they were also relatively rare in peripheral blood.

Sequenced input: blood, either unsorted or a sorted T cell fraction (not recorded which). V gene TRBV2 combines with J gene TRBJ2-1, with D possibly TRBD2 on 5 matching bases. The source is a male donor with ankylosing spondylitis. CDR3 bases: TGTGCCAGCAAACCCCGGGGCAATGAGCAGTTCTTC. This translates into CASKPRGNEQFF.